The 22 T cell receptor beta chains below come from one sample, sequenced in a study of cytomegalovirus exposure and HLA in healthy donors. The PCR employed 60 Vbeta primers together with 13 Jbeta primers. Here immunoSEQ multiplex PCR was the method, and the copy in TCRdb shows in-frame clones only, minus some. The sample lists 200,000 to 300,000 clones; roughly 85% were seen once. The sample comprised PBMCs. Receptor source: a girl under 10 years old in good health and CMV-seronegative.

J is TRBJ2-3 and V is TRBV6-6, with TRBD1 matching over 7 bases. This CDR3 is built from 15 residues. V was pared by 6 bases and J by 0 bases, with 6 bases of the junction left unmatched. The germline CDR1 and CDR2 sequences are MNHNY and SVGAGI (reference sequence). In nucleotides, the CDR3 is TGTGCCAGCAGGAGGACACAGGGGAGCACAGATACGCAGTATTTT. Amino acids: CASRRTQGSTDTQYF.

The CDR3 DNA follows: TGCGCCAGCAGCGCCCTACTAGCGCAGAGCTCCTACAATGAGCAGTTCTTC. Translating gives CASSALLAQSSYNEQFF. The genes are TRBV5-1 and TRBJ2-1; 7 bases map to TRBD2. Germline V gene data show CDR1 as SGHRS and CDR2 as YFSETQ. Trimming removed 4 bases from V and 0 bases from J; junction bases left unmatched: 10. CDR3 size: 17 residues.

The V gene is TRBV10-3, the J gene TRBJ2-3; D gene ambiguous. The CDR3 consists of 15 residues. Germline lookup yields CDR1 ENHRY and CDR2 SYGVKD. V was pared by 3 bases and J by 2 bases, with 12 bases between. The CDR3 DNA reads TGTGCCATCAGTGATAGAGGTGTCCTCACAGATACGCAGTATTTT. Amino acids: CAISDRGVLTDTQYF.

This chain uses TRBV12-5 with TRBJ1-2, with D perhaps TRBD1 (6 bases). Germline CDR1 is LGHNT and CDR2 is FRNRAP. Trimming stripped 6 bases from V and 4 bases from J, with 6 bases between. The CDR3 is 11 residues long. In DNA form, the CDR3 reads TGTGCTAGTGGGACAGGCTATGGCTACACCTTC. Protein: CASGTGYGYTF.

CDR3 bases: TGTGCCAGCAGAGAAACAGGGGTGGAGACCCAGTACTTC. This encodes CASRETGVETQYF. This rearrangement joins TRBV6-5 to TRBJ2-5; 7 bases are a match to TRBD1. Germline V gives CDR1 MNHEY, CDR2 SVGAGI. V was pared by 6 bases and J by 5 bases, with 6 bases of the junction left unmatched. The CDR3 has 13 residues.

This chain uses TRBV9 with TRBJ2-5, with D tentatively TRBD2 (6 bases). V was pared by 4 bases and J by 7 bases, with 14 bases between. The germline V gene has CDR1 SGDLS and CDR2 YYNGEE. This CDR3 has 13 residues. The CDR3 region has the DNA TGTGCCAGCAGCTCGGGACGGGGGAGGACCCAGTACTTC. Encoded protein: CASSSGRGRTQYF.

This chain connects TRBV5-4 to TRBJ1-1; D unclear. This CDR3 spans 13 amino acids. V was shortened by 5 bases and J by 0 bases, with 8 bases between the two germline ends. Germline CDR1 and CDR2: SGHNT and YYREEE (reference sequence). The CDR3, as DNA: TGTGCCAGCAGATGGGAGGTGAACACTGAAGCTTTCTTT. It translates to CASRWEVNTEAFF.

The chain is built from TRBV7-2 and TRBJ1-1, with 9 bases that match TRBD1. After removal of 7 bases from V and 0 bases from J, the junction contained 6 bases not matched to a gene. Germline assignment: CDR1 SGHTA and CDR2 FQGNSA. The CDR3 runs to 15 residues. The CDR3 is CASTSQGAVNTEAFF. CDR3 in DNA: TGTGCCAGCACTTCACAGGGGGCAGTGAACACTGAAGCTTTCTTT. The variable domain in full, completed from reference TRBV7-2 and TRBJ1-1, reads GAGVSQSPSNKVTEKGKDVELRCDPISGHTALYWYRQSLGQGLEFLIYFQGNSAPDKSGLPSDRFSAERTGGSVSTLTIQRTQQEDSAVYLCASTSQGAVNTEAFFGQGTRLTVV.

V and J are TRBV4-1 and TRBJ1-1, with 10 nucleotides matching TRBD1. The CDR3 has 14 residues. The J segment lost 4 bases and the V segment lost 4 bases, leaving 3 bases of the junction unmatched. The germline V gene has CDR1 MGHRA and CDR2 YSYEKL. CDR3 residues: CASSPWTGGTEAFF. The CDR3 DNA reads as TGCGCCAGCAGCCCCTGGACAGGGGGCACTGAAGCTTTCTTT.

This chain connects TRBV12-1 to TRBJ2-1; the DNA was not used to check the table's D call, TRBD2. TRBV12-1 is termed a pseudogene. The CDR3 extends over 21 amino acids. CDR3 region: CASSSPLGAPVPCSSYNEQFF. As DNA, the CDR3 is TGTGCCAGCAGCTCACCACTGGGAGCGCCCGTTCCTTGTAGCTCCTACAATGAGCAGTTCTTC.

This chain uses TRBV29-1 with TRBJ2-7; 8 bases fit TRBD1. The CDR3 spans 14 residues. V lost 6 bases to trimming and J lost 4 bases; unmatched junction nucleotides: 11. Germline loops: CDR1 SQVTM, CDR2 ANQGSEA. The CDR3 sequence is CSVAPGQDPYEQYF. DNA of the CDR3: TGCAGCGTGGCCCCGGGACAGGACCCATACGAGCAGTACTTC.

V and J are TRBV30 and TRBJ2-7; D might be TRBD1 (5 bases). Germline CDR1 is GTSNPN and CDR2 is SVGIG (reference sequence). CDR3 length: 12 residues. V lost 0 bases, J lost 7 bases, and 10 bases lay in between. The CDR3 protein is CAWSVGATEQYF. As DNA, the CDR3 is TGTGCCTGGAGTGTAGGGGCAACAGAGCAGTACTTC.

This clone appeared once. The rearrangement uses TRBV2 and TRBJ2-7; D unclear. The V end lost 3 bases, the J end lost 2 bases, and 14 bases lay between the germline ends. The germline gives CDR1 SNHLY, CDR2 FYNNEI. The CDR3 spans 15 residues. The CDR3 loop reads CASSDVSWLPYEQYF. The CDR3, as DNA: TGTGCCAGCAGTGACGTGTCGTGGCTCCCCTACGAGCAGTACTTC.

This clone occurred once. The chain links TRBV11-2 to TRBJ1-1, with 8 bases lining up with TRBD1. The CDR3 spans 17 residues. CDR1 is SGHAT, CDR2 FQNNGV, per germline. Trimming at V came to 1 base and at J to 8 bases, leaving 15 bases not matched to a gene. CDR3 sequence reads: CASSLVVPSNRGGEAFF. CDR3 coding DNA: TGTGCCAGCAGCTTAGTTGTCCCTTCCAACAGGGGGGGGGAAGCTTTCTTT.

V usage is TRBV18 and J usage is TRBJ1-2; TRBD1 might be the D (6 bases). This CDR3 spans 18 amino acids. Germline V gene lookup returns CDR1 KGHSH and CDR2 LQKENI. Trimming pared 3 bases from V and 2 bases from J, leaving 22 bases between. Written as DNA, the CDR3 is TGTGCCAGCTCACCGTATAGGGCGGGGGGCCAGGGAAACTATGGCTACACCTTC. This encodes CASSPYRAGGQGNYGYTF.

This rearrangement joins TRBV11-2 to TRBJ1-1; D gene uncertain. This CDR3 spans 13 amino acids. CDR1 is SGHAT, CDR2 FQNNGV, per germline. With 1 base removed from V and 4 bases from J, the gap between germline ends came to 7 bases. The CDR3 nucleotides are TGTGCCAGCAGCTTAGGCGGTCGCACTGAAGCTTTCTTT. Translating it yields CASSLGGRTEAFF.

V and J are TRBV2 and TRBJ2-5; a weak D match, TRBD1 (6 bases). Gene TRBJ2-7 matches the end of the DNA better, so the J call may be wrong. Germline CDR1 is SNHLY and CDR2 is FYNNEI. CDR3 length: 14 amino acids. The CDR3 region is CASSEVRDTYEQYF. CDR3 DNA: TGTGCCAGCAGTGAAGTCCGGGACACCTACGAGCAGTACTTC.

Here the CDR3 reads CASSEDHLGIAKNIQYF. Written as DNA, the CDR3 is TGTGCCAGCAGTGAAGACCACCTAGGCATAGCCAAAAACATTCAGTACTTC. The rearrangement links TRBV6-1 to TRBJ2-4; D not certain. V shed 1 base and J shed 0 bases, with 13 bases lying between them. This CDR3 contains 17 residues. Germline V gene lookup returns CDR1 MNHNS and CDR2 SASEGT.

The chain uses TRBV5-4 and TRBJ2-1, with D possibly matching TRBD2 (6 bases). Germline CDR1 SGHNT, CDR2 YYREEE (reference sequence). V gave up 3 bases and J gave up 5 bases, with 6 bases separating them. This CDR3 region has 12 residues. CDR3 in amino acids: CASSWGDNEQFF. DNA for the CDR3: TGTGCCAGCAGCTGGGGGGACAATGAGCAGTTCTTC.

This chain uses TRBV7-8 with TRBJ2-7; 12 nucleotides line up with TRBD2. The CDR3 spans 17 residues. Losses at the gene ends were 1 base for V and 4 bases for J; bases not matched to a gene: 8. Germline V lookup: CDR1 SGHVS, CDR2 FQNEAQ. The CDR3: CASSLVLGLAGPYEQYF. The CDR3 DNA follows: TGTGCCAGCAGCTTAGTTTTAGGACTAGCGGGACCATACGAGCAGTACTTC.

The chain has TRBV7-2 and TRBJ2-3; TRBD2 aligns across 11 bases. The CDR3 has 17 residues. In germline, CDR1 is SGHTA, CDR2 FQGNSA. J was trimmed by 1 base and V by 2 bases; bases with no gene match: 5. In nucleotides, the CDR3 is TGTGCCAGCAGCTTATACGGGACTAGCGGAGGCACAGATACGCAGTATTTT. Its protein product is CASSLYGTSGGTDTQYF.

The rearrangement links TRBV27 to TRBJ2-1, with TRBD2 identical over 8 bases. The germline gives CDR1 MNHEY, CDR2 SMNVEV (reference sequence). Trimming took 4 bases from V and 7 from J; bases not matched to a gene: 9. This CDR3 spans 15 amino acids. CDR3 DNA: TGTGCCAGCAGTTCTAAGCGGGAGTGGGAGAATGAGCAGTTCTTC. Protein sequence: CASSSKREWENEQFF.